This T cell receptor (beta chain) was observed in a study of cytomegalovirus exposure and HLA in healthy donors. About the study: The 666 first-cohort repertoires shared a platform with the roughly 110 validation repertoires, as reported in a later analysis.

Concerning this clone: Its antigen remains unidentified.

The donors were members of the validation cohort comprising about 130 subjects, separate from the roughly 700-subject first cohort. Broader study findings: Reports indicated that the classifier achieved high specificity and sensitivity in diagnosing cytomegalovirus status. A list of roughly 180 TCR beta chains associated with cytomegalovirus was given.

Profiling relied on immunoSEQ multiplex PCR, and the TCRdb table lists in-frame clones only, not all of them. The sample lists some 340,000 clones, 75% to 90% occurring once. This CDR3 has 15 amino acids. V lost 7 bases, J lost 5 bases, and 18 bases lay in between. The germline gives CDR1 MDHEN, CDR2 SYDVKM. The specimen sequenced was PBMCs. The receptor was isolated from a woman in her 30s in good health and CMV-seropositive. The rearrangement uses TRBV28 and TRBJ1-5, with D perhaps matching TRBD1 (5 bases). The chain's CDR3 is CASTFRGILDQPQHF. CDR3 DNA sequence: TGTGCCAGCACCTTCCGGGGCATTCTCGATCAGCCCCAGCATTTT.